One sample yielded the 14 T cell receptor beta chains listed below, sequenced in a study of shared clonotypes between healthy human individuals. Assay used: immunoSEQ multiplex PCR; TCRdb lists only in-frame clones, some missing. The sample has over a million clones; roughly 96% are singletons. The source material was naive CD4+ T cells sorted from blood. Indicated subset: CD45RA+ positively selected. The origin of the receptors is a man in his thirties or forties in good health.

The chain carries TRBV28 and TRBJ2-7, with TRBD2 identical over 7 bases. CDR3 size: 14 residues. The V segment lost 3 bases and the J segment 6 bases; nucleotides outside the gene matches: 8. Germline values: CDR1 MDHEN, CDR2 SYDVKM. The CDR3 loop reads CASSFGGRASEQYF. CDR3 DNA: TGTGCCAGCAGTTTTGGGGGGAGGGCCTCCGAGCAGTACTTC.

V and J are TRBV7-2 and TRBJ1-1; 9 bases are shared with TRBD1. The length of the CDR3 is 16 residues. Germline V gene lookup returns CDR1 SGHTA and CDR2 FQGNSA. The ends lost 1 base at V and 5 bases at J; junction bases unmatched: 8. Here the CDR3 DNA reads TGTGCCAGCAGCTTAGAGGGACTACAGGGGGCAACTGAAGCTTTCTTT. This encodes CASSLEGLQGATEAFF.

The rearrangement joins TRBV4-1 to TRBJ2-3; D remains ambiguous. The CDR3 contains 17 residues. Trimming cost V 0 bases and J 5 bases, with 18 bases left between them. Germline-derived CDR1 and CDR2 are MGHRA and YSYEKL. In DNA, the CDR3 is TGCGCCAGCAGCCAAGACGTCTCGGCCGCTGTAGGAGATACGCAGTATTTT. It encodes CASSQDVSAAVGDTQYF.

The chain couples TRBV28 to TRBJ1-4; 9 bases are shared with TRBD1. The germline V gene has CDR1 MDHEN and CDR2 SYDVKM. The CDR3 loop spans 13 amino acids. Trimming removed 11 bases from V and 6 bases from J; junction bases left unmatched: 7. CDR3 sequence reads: CAHTGGGDEKLFF. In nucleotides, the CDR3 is TGTGCCCACACAGGGGGCGGGGATGAAAAACTGTTTTTT.

The CDR3 region has the DNA TGTGCCAGCAGCTGGTGGCTCGGGGGCGGGAGGGAGACCCAGTACTTC. This codes for CASSWWLGGGRETQYF. The V gene is TRBV5-6, the J gene TRBJ2-5; 8 bases map to TRBD2. CDR1 and CDR2 from the germline V gene are SGHDT and YYEEEE. The CDR3 covers 16 residues. V shed 3 bases, J shed 5 bases, and the junction held 12 bases outside the gene matches.

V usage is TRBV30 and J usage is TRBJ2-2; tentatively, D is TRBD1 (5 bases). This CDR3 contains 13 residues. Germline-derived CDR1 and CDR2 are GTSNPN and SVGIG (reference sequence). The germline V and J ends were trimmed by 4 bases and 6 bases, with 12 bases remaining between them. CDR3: CAWTVRVSGELFF. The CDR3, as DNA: TGTGCCTGGACCGTCAGGGTGTCCGGGGAGCTGTTTTTT.

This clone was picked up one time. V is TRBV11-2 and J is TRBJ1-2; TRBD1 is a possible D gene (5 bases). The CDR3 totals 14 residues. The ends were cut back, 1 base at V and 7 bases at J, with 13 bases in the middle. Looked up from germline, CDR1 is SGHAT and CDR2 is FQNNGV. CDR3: CASSLGWAGTGYTF. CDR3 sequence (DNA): TGTGCCAGCAGCTTAGGGTGGGCAGGGACTGGCTACACCTTC.

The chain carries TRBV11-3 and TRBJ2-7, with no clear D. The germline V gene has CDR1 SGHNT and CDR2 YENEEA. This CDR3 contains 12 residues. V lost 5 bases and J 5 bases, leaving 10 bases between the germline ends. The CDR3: CASSPPGHEQYF. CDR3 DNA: TGTGCCAGCAGCCCACCCGGTCACGAGCAGTACTTC. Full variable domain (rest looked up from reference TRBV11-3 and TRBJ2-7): EAGVVQSPRYKIIEKKQPVAFWCNPISGHNTLYWYLQNLGQGPELLIRYENEEAVDDSQLPKDRFSAERLKGVDSTLKIQPAELGDSAVYLCASSPPGHEQYFGPGTRLTVT.

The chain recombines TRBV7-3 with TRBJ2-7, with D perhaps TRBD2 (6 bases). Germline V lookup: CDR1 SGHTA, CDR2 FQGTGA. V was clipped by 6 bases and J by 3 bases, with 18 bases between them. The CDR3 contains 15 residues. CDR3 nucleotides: TGTGCCAGCAGTCCAGGTCAGGGACTGTTCTACGAGCAGTACTTC. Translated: CASSPGQGLFYEQYF.

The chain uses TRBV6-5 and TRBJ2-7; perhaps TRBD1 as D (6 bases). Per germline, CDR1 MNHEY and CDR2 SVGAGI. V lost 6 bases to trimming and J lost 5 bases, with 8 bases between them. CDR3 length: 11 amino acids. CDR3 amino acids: CASRGGHEQYF. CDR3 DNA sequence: TGTGCCAGCAGAGGGGGACACGAGCAGTACTTC.

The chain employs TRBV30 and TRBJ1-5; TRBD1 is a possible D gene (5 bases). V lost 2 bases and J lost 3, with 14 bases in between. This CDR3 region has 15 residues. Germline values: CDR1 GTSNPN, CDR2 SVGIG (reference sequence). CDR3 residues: CAWSQGSTNNQPQHF. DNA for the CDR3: TGTGCCTGGAGTCAGGGTAGCACAAACAATCAGCCCCAGCATTTT.

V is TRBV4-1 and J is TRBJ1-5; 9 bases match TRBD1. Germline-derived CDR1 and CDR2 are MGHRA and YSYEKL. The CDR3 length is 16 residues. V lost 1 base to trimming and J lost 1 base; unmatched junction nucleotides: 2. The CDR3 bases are TGCGCCAGCAGCCAAGGACAGGGGGTGAGCAATCAGCCCCAGCATTTT. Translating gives CASSQGQGVSNQPQHF.

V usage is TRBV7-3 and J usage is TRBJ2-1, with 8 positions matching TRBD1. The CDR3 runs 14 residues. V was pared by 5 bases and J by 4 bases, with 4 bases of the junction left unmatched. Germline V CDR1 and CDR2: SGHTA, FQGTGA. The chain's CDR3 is CASSPRTGYNEQFF. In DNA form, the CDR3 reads TGTGCCAGCAGCCCTAGGACAGGGTACAATGAGCAGTTCTTC.

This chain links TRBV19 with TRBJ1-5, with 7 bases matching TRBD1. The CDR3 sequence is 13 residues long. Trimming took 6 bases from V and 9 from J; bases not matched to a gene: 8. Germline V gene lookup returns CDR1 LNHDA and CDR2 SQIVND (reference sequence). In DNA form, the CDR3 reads TGTGCCAGTAGCACAGGGGCGGTTCGGCCCCAGCATTTT. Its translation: CASSTGAVRPQHF.